The 16 T cell receptor beta chains below come from one sample, sequenced in a study of immune evolution from preneoplasia to lung adenocarcinoma. Assay: immunoSEQ multiplex PCR; the TCRdb copy retains only in-frame clones and omits some. The repertoire includes 15,000 or so clones, approximately 85% of them detected once, and around 3% sits in the top ten. Specimen: FFPE lung adenocarcinoma in situ tissue. The receptors come from a donor aged 70 or older with lung adenocarcinoma.

The chain recombines TRBV25-1 with TRBJ2-2, with D tentatively TRBD1 (6 bases). This CDR3 comprises 15 residues. Germline CDR1 reads MGHDK; CDR2 reads SYGVNS. V gave up 1 base and J gave up 4 bases, with 10 bases separating them. The CDR3 sequence is CASSELQGPTGELFF. The CDR3 nucleotides read TGTGCCAGCAGTGAATTGCAGGGGCCCACCGGGGAGCTGTTTTTT.

The V and J genes are TRBV2 and TRBJ1-5; the match to TRBD1 covers 10 bases. The germline gives CDR1 SNHLY, CDR2 FYNNEI. With V trimmed by 4 bases and J by 6 bases, 9 bases remained unmatched. The CDR3 sequence is 16 residues long. The CDR3 DNA reads as TGTGCCAGCAGTGTAAGTCTTGGACAGGGGGGTCAGCCCCAGCATTTT. Translated, it gives CASSVSLGQGGQPQHF.

Written as DNA, the CDR3 is TGCGCCAGCAGTGAGTCGGGGGAGACATGGGGCAATCAGCCCCAGCATTTT. Translated, it gives CASSESGETWGNQPQHF. The chain recombines TRBV10-2 with TRBJ1-5; tentative D call: TRBD1 (5 bases). Trimming pared 0 bases from V and 2 bases from J, leaving 14 bases between. Germline V gives CDR1 WSHSY, CDR2 SAAADI. The CDR3 is 17 amino acids.

The chain uses TRBV27 and TRBJ2-7; D is unresolved. Trimming cost V 6 bases and J 2 bases, with 11 bases left between them. Looked up from germline, CDR1 is MNHEY and CDR2 is SMNVEV (reference sequence). The CDR3 is made up of 13 amino acids. Written as DNA, the CDR3 is TGTGCCAGCAGCCCGACGCCGACCTACGAGCAGTACTTC. Its translation: CASSPTPTYEQYF.

The chain combines TRBV11-3 with TRBJ2-7; 13 nucleotides agree with TRBD2. Per germline, CDR1 SGHNT and CDR2 YENEEA. J gave up 4 bases and V 2 bases, and 2 bases lay outside the gene matches. The CDR3 runs to 15 residues. The CDR3 DNA sequence: TGTGCCAGCAGCTTACGGACTAGCGGGAGTTACGAGCAGTACTTC. Translating gives CASSLRTSGSYEQYF.

This clone was seen just once. J is TRBJ2-2 and V is TRBV6-1; no reliable D call. The germline V gene has CDR1 MNHNS and CDR2 SASEGT. Trimming stripped 0 bases from V and 12 bases from J, with 8 bases between. The CDR3 is 12 residues long. The CDR3 spells CASSEAALKLFF. CDR3 nucleotides: TGTGCCAGCAGTGAAGCCGCCCTTAAGCTGTTTTTT.

This chain links TRBV4-2 with TRBJ2-5; 7 bases map to TRBD2. The germline V gene has CDR1 LGHNA and CDR2 YNFKEQ. V gave up 0 bases and J gave up 5 bases; unmatched junction bases: 9. The CDR3 is made up of 16 amino acids. The CDR3 is CASSQDFGLGGETQYF. As DNA, the CDR3 is TGTGCCAGCAGCCAAGATTTTGGACTAGGAGGTGAGACCCAGTACTTC.

In this sample, this clone turned up once. The V gene is TRBV28, the J gene TRBJ2-7; D unclear. CDR3 length equals 13 residues. The germline V gene encodes CDR1 MDHEN and CDR2 SYDVKM. V was shortened by 4 bases and J by 2 bases, with 9 bases between the two germline ends. CDR3 in amino acids: CASSSLLAYEQYF. DNA of the CDR3: TGTGCCAGCAGTTCCCTCTTAGCCTACGAGCAGTACTTC.

This clone was observed once. The gene calls are TRBV27 and TRBJ2-3, with TRBD1 as a possible D gene (5 bases). CDR3 size: 13 residues. Deletions cut 6 bases from V and 2 bases from J, with 9 bases between. Looked up from germline, CDR1 is MNHEY and CDR2 is SMNVEV (reference sequence). This CDR3 reads CASRTASTDTQYF. For the CDR3, the DNA is TGTGCCAGCAGGACAGCTTCCACAGATACGCAGTATTTT.

This chain uses TRBV28 with TRBJ1-1; 9 bases are shared with TRBD1. Per germline, CDR1 MDHEN and CDR2 SYDVKM. V was pared by 7 bases and J by 6 bases, with 3 bases of the junction left unmatched. This CDR3 is built from 12 residues. CDR3 region: CASNRQGAEAFF. CDR3 DNA: TGTGCCAGCAACCGACAGGGGGCTGAAGCTTTCTTT.

The CDR3 region is CASSYAPLLGREPRPQHF. DNA for the CDR3: TGTGCCAGCAGCTACGCCCCACTACTAGGACGGGAACCGAGGCCCCAGCATTTT. The chain uses TRBV7-8 and TRBJ1-5, with D unclear. The length of the CDR3 is 18 residues. Between the trimmed V and J ends, which lost 4 bases and 9 bases, there was a span of 28 bases. In germline, CDR1 is SGHVS, CDR2 FQNEAQ.

This chain uses TRBV11-2 with TRBJ2-5; D might be TRBD2 (6 bases). The CDR3 loop spans 13 amino acids. CDR1 is SGHAT and CDR2 is FQNNGV in the germline V gene. The V gene lost 1 base and the J gene lost 3 bases, with 6 bases spanning the gap. The CDR3 coding sequence is TGTGCCAGCAGCTTAGGGGGGGAAGAGACCCAGTACTTC. Encoded protein: CASSLGGEETQYF.

The chain joins TRBV28 to TRBJ1-2, with 7 nucleotides matching TRBD1. Germline V CDR1 and CDR2: MDHEN, SYDVKM. V shed 5 bases, J shed 8 bases, and the junction held 5 bases outside the gene matches. CDR3 size: 12 residues. Here the CDR3 DNA reads TGTGCCAGCAGTGACAGGGCCCACGGCTACACCTTC. Its protein is CASSDRAHGYTF.

The gene calls are TRBV4-2 and TRBJ2-1, with 10 bases identical to TRBD2. Germline CDR1 is LGHNA and CDR2 is YNFKEQ. The V segment lost 0 bases and the J segment 4 bases; nucleotides outside the gene matches: 0. This CDR3 comprises 15 residues. In DNA form, the CDR3 reads TGTGCCAGCAGCCAAGAACTAGCGGGGTACAATGAGCAGTTCTTC. Protein product: CASSQELAGYNEQFF.

The chain joins TRBV7-2 to TRBJ1-2; 8 bases agree with TRBD1. With V trimmed by 8 bases and J by 6 bases, 11 bases remained unmatched. Germline V gene sequence: CDR1 SGHTA, CDR2 FQGNSA. There are 14 residues in the CDR3. This CDR3 reads CASGKQGAKDGYTF. In DNA, the CDR3 is TGTGCCAGCGGAAAGCAGGGGGCGAAGGATGGCTACACCTTC.

This rearrangement joins TRBV28 to TRBJ1-2, with a weak D call TRBD1 (5 bases). The V and J ends lost 6 bases and 3 bases respectively, with 17 bases between them. CDR3 length: 15 residues. Germline CDR1 and CDR2: MDHEN and SYDVKM. CDR3 nucleotide sequence: TGTGCCAGCAGCTCAGGCAGTACAGGCGACTATGGCTACACCTTC. This gives the protein CASSSGSTGDYGYTF.